This TCR beta chain was observed in a study of blood T cell repertoires in COVID-19. Whole-study context: Acute and convalescent COVID-19 specimens originated in the United States, Italy and Spain. Sources were T cells, B-cell-depleted T cells, or PBMCs; the material itself was cDNA or gDNA.

Between the trimmed V and J ends, which lost 0 bases and 3 bases, there was a span of 12 bases. Germline loops: CDR1 MNHEY, CDR2 SVGAGI. This CDR3 spans 15 amino acids. Original processing notes: It was from reference gene primer amplification that nucleated cell counts were estimated. The table came from immunoSEQ multiplex PCR; TCRdb's copy has only in-frame clones and leaves some out. The V and J calls and the clone size are those of that table, but D and trimming were determined from the DNA. The sample contains some 80,000 clones, roughly four fifths of which appear only once. The V call is TRBV6-5, the J call TRBJ2-7, with unresolved D. The origin of this receptor is a human donor in a cohort sampled during active COVID-19. Sequenced material: peripheral blood. The CDR3 nucleotides read TGTGCCAGCAGTTACTCGAGTCTAGTTAGCTACGAGCAGTACTTC. Its translation is CASSYSSLVSYEQYF.